What follows are 9 T cell receptor beta chains derived from one specimen sequenced in a study of blood T cell repertoires in COVID-19. TCRdb's copy holds only in-frame clones and misses some; the assay was immunoSEQ multiplex PCR. The table shows about 170,000 clones, with around 90% occurring only once. Sequenced material: peripheral blood. These receptors originate from a young man with COVID-19, enrolled during active disease.

The CDR3 sequence is CASSLVAGSPYEQYF. In DNA form, the CDR3 reads TGTGCCAGCAGTTTAGTTGCGGGGAGCCCCTACGAGCAGTACTTC. The chain recombines TRBV28 with TRBJ2-7; D possibly corresponds to TRBD2 (6 bases). This CDR3 comprises 15 residues. Germline V lookup: CDR1 MDHEN, CDR2 SYDVKM. V lost 2 bases and J lost 2, with 13 bases in between.

This clone appeared once. The chain employs TRBV28 and TRBJ1-1; D gene ambiguous. This CDR3 comprises 13 residues. The V end lost 3 bases, the J end lost 1 base, and 6 bases lay between the germline ends. Looked up from germline, CDR1 is MDHEN and CDR2 is SYDVKM. The CDR3 nucleotides are TGTGCCAGCAGTTTGAGCACGAACACTGAAGCTTTCTTT. This translates into CASSLSTNTEAFF.

This clone appeared a single time. The genes are TRBV11-2 and TRBJ1-4, with D possibly matching TRBD1 (5 bases). Germline CDR1 SGHAT, CDR2 FQNNGV. This CDR3 is 17 amino acids long. Trimming pared 0 bases from V and 3 bases from J, leaving 14 bases between. Here the CDR3 reads CASSLDPWGGANEKLFF. The CDR3 DNA follows: TGTGCCAGCAGCTTAGATCCGTGGGGGGGAGCTAATGAAAAACTGTTTTTT.

The chain carries TRBV11-2 and TRBJ2-1; 8 nucleotides match TRBD2. J gave up 3 bases and V 11 bases, and 12 bases lay outside the gene matches. The CDR3 extends over 15 amino acids. Germline V lookup: CDR1 SGHAT, CDR2 FQNNGV. The CDR3: CASAPAGVVYNEQFF. In DNA, the CDR3 is TGTGCCTCCGCCCCAGCGGGAGTGGTCTACAATGAGCAGTTCTTC.

The rearrangement joins TRBV27 to TRBJ1-1, with TRBD1 matching over 7 bases. The CDR3 is made up of 14 amino acids. The germline V gene encodes CDR1 MNHEY and CDR2 SMNVEV (reference sequence). J lost 4 bases, V lost 2 bases, and 4 bases had no gene match. CDR3 nucleotide sequence: TGTGCCAGCAGTTTAGACAGGGTGACCACTGAAGCTTTCTTT. This encodes CASSLDRVTTEAFF.

The rearrangement links TRBV9 to TRBJ2-3; the D gene is possibly TRBD1 (6 bases). Trimming stripped 0 bases from V and 6 bases from J, with 11 bases between. CDR1 is SGDLS, CDR2 YYNGEE, per germline. The CDR3 has 14 amino acids. The CDR3 here is CASSVEVRGDTQYF. In nucleotides, the CDR3 is TGTGCCAGCAGCGTAGAGGTTAGGGGGGATACGCAGTATTTT.

The chain recombines TRBV5-1 with TRBJ2-2, with TRBD1 as a possible D gene (6 bases). Trimming left V 3 bases short and J 7 bases short, with 16 bases between. CDR3 length: 15 amino acids. Germline CDR1 is SGHRS and CDR2 is YFSETQ. The CDR3 spells CASSSTTGRGGELFF. The DNA of the CDR3 is TGCGCCAGCAGCTCGACGACAGGTCGGGGCGGGGAGCTGTTTTTT.

This clone was picked up a small number of times. The chain uses TRBV28 and TRBJ2-7; the D gene is possibly TRBD1 (5 bases). With 6 bases removed from V and 6 bases from J, the gap between germline ends came to 15 bases. CDR1 is MDHEN and CDR2 is SYDVKM in the germline V gene. CDR3 length equals 13 residues. The CDR3 DNA is TGTGCCAGCAGGGTATATGATCAGGGCGAGCAGTACTTC. Translation: CASRVYDQGEQYF.

The chain carries TRBV24-1 and TRBJ1-5; no reliable D call. This CDR3 region has 12 residues. Trimming took off 5 bases at V and 4 bases at J, with 5 bases between the two ends. The germline V gene has CDR1 KGHDR and CDR2 SFDVKD. The CDR3 loop is CATSGENQPQHF. The DNA for the CDR3 is TGTGCCACCAGTGGCGAGAATCAGCCCCAGCATTTT.